Sequencing of this T cell receptor beta chain was carried out in a study of shared clonotypes between healthy human individuals. V lost 5 bases to trimming and J lost 7 bases; unmatched junction nucleotides: 4. Germline CDR1 LGHNA, CDR2 YSLEER. The CDR3 totals 15 residues. Method: immunoSEQ multiplex PCR; TCRdb's copy keeps in-frame clones and lacks some. The sample holds around 2,000,000 clones, 85% to 95% seen once. V is TRBV4-3 and J is TRBJ2-2; TRBD2 aligns across 13 bases. The receptor was isolated from a man in his late teens or twenties in good health. Sample: naive CD4+ T cells sorted from blood. Indicated subset: CD45RA+ positively selected. The CDR3 reads CASSLGLAGHGELFF. CDR3 sequence (DNA): TGCGCCAGCAGCTTGGGACTAGCGGGACACGGGGAGCTGTTTTTT.